This T cell receptor beta chain emerged from a study of human T cells and chemical hapten exposure. Study in general: Throughout the approximately 25-week study, diphenylcyclopropenone was applied weekly to the patients' scalps. Small differences in pooled library volume mainly drove the variation in TCR yields per sample. Findings and limits, study-wide: There were significantly more large CDR3 similarity clusters among expanded TCRs than among controls.

TCRdb called the RACE reads again in MiXCR, with one record for every CDR3 protein. Among some 350,000 distinct CDR3 sequences listed, under 8% were seen once. With V trimmed by 6 bases and J by 8 bases, 7 bases remained unmatched. The germline V gene has CDR1 ENHRY and CDR2 SYGVKD. This CDR3 is 14 amino acids long. Time point indicated: patch test 1, 2 weeks after DPC sensitization. Specified treatment: therapeutic diphenylcyclopropenone sensitization with weekly scalp DPC. Details on this clonotype: Its antigen is not identified.

The origin of this receptor is a woman younger than 35 with alopecia areata. Some clones in this sample may be carry-over from other donors' samples. The gene calls are TRBV10-3 and TRBJ2-1, with TRBD1 identical over 10 bases. The sequences come from whole blood, collected in connection with sensitization to the hapten diphenylcyclopropenone (DPC). The chain's CDR3 is CAIREGTGVDEQFF. The CDR3 coding sequence is TGTGCCATCAGAGAAGGGACAGGGGTGGATGAGCAGTTCTTC.